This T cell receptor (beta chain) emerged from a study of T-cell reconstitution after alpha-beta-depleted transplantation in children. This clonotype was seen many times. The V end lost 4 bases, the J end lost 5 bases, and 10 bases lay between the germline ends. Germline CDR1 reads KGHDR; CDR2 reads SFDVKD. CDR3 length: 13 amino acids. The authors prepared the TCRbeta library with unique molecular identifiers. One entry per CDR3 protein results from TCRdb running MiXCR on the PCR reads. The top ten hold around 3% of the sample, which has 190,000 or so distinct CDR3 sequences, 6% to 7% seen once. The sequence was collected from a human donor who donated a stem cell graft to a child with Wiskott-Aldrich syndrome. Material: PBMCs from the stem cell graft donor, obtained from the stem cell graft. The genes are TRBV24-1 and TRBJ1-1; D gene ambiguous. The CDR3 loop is CATSDTGRTEAFF. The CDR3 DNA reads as TGTGCCACCAGTGACACGGGGAGGACTGAAGCTTTCTTT.